The source of this T cell receptor (beta chain) is a study of T-cell memory formation after mild COVID-19. This clonotype was counted a few times. The antigen remains unidentified. Germline CDR1 and CDR2: SGHAT and FQNNGV. V trimming: 3 bases; J trimming: 7 bases; junction bases outside the gene matches: 8. The CDR3 loop spans 14 amino acids. Study-level points and caveats: CD4/CD8 balance characterized clones contracting day 15 to 85, and CD4+ skew characterized later expanders.

TCRdb processed the 5' RACE reads anew with MiXCR; each CDR3 protein has one entry. Of hundreds of thousands of distinct CDR3 sequences listed, about a sixth are singletons. The chain employs TRBV11-2 and TRBJ1-2; 7 bases match TRBD1. The source of this sequence is an adult woman who had mild COVID-19 (a few samples of this study predate the infection). Cell type and time point are not known. Material for sequencing was PBMCs or a T cell subset sorted from them (not recorded which). The CDR3 reads CASSFDRALAGYTF. In nucleotides, the CDR3 is TGTGCCAGCAGCTTCGACAGGGCGTTGGCTGGCTACACCTTC.